This T cell receptor beta chain was obtained from a study of blood T cell repertoires in COVID-19. About the study: Acute-phase and convalescent COVID-19 samples originated in the United States, Italy and Spain. In each case, the material was cDNA or gDNA derived from T cells, B-cell-depleted T cells, or PBMCs.

Original handling: Amplifying reference gene primers gave estimates of nucleated cell counts. Sequencing used immunoSEQ multiplex PCR; TCRdb keeps in-frame clones, though not all of them. Clone size and V and J calls were adopted from that table, with D and trimming inferred from the DNA. Seen here are 150,000 to 200,000 clones, roughly 75% observed once, and the top ten hold 5% to 8.5%. J was trimmed by 1 base and V by 4 bases; bases with no gene match: 12. The germline CDR1 and CDR2 sequences are SGHDT and YYEEEE. The CDR3 extends over 17 amino acids. The material sequenced was peripheral blood. The chain joins TRBV5-6 to TRBJ2-7, with 9 bases identical to TRBD1. This receptor was taken from a man between 65 and 80 years old with active or convalescent COVID-19. The chain's CDR3 is CASSPPYGQGRSYEQYF. CDR3 sequence (DNA): TGTGCCAGCAGCCCACCCTACGGACAGGGGCGGTCCTACGAGCAGTACTTC. The full variable domain, rest sourced from reference TRBV5-6 and TRBJ2-7, is DAGVTQSPTHLIKTRGQQVTLRCSPKSGHDTVSWYQQALGQGPQFIFQYYEEEERQRGNFPDRFSGHQFPNYSSELNVNALLLGDSALYLCASSPPYGQGRSYEQYFGPGTRLTVT.